The present T cell receptor (beta chain) was sequenced within a study of cytomegalovirus exposure and HLA in healthy donors. Study-wide results and caveats: The authors enumerated some 170 TCR beta chains as linked to cytomegalovirus. In vitro experiments confirmed that three CMV-associated chains were specific for CMV antigens.

The germline V gene has CDR1 MNHNY and CDR2 SVGAGI (reference sequence). CDR3 length equals 14 residues. Trimming stripped 7 bases from V and 1 base from J, with 13 bases between. The protocol was immunoSEQ multiplex PCR, while the TCRdb copy is restricted to in-frame clones and leaves out a portion. The repertoire includes about 56,000 clones, roughly 93% of them detected once, and around 1.7% sits in the top ten. This clone occurred once. The antigen is not known. This clonotype was sampled from a woman under 30 in good health and CMV-seropositive. Sequencing was performed on PBMCs. J is TRBJ1-1 and V is TRBV6-6, with D unclear. This chain's CDR3 is CASKLWSQNTEAFF. CDR3 DNA: TGTGCCAGCAAGCTGTGGTCGCAGAACACTGAAGCTTTCTTT.